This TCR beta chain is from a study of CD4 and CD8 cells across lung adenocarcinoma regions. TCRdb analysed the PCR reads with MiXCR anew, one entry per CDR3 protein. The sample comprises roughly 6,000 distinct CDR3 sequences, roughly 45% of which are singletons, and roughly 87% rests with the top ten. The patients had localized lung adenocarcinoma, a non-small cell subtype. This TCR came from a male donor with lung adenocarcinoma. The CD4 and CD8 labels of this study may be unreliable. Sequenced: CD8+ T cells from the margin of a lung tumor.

In DNA, the CDR3 is TGTGCCATCGGACGACGCGATGAGCAGTTCTTC. Translation: CAIGRRDEQFF. The chain joins TRBV10-3 to TRBJ2-1; D uncertain. The CDR3 contains 11 residues. Trimming pared 8 bases from V and 8 bases from J, leaving 10 bases between. In germline, CDR1 is ENHRY, CDR2 SYGVKD.